One TCR beta chain is described in this entry. Its antigen is unidentified. The CDR3 runs 16 residues. Germline assignment: CDR1 WSHSY and CDR2 SAAADI. V was trimmed by 0 bases and J by 0 bases, leaving 11 bases between them. The data belong to a study of OX40 agonist ivuxolimab in advanced cancers. Sequenced by immunoSEQ multiplex PCR; TCRdb stores in-frame clones only, minus some. The sample consists of 77,000 or so clones, about nine tenths of them appearing once. Study-level results: Doses of 0.1 to 3.0 mg/kg were accompanied by clonal expansion of CD4+ and CD8+ blood T cells by week 6.

The clonotype was recovered from an adult with an advanced solid tumor such as melanoma, head and neck, liver or kidney cancer. The sequenced sample was CD4+ or CD8+ T cells sorted from blood, obtained in a trial of the OX40 agonist ivuxolimab. This chain connects TRBV10-2 to TRBJ1-1, with D maybe TRBD1 (5 bases). DNA for the CDR3: TGCGCCAGCAGTGAGTCGTCCAGGACACTGAACACTGAAGCTTTCTTT. Translating it yields CASSESSRTLNTEAFF.